The entry below gives a single T cell receptor (beta chain) sequence along with its context. Its antigen remains unidentified. CDR1 LNHDA and CDR2 SQIVND come from the germline V gene (reference sequence). CDR3 size: 16 residues. V was clipped by 1 base and J by 4 bases, with 14 bases between them. The sample comes from a study of T cell responses to AZD1222 COVID-19 vaccine. Using immunoSEQ multiplex PCR, the repertoire was profiled, and TCRdb retains in-frame clones only, with some absent. The table includes some 110,000 clones, about 91% detected once. Study results and limitations: Seropositivity was recorded at baseline in only 6 or 7 AZD1222 recipients. Spike as a whole was targeted by vaccine-associated CD4 TCRs, dominant at 160-218 and 743-854. Mostly white British, mostly female donors; authors suggested clonal diversity may be underestimated.

The chain carries TRBV19 and TRBJ1-3; no reliable D call. Material: peripheral blood, obtained 28 days after the second AZD1222 dose. The receptor was isolated from an adult who received the AZD1222 COVID-19 vaccine. The CDR3: CASSIGRPVLGNTIYF. CDR3 nucleotide sequence: TGTGCCAGTAGTATAGGGAGACCGGTTCTAGGAAACACCATATATTTT.